This paragraph reports one TCR beta chain. Trimming left V 0 bases short and J 5 bases short, with 16 bases between. Germline CDR1 reads SGHTA; CDR2 reads FQGNSA. This CDR3 contains 16 residues. As originally analysed: Amplified reference gene primers provided the basis for estimating nucleated cell counts. Produced via immunoSEQ multiplex PCR; TCRdb's table is partial and in-frame only. The V and J calls and the clone size are those of that table, but D and trimming were determined from the DNA. The sample contains hundreds of thousands of clones, about 90% of which appear only once. The data are from a study of blood T cell repertoires in COVID-19. Study-level background: Spain, Italy and the United States supplied samples that represented acute and convalescent COVID-19.

The specimen sequenced was peripheral blood. This TCR was recovered from a woman in her seventies with COVID-19, enrolled during active disease. V and J are TRBV7-2 and TRBJ2-5, with D maybe TRBD1 (5 bases). The CDR3 protein is CASSLARNRQEETQYF. The CDR3 DNA is TGTGCCAGCAGCTTAGCGCGGAACAGGCAGGAGGAGACCCAGTACTTC.